A selection of T cell receptor beta chains follows, all from one sample in a study of blood T cell repertoires in COVID-19. TCRdb's copy holds only in-frame clones and misses some; the assay was immunoSEQ multiplex PCR. The table has some 450,000 clones, 70% to 90% seen once; the top ten hold 0.65% to 1%. The sequencing input was peripheral blood. Receptors originate from a man between 18 and 29 years old with COVID-19, enrolled during active disease. Both conserved end residues are part of each CDR3. The D gene is left open where the match is weak. Rows may omit the clone size; those that give it use once, few, many or a size class.

v_gene,d_gene,abundance,j_gene,CDR3nt,CDR3aa
TRBV15,TRBD1,once,TRBJ2-7,TGTGCCACCAGCAGAGATTGGTCTGGGACAGGGGACTACGAGCAGTACTTC,CATSRDWSGTGDYEQYF
TRBV4-2,.,.,TRBJ2-3,TGTGCCAGCAGCCTCGGGACTCAAAAAGACACAGATACGCAGTATTTT,CASSLGTQKDTDTQYF
TRBV2,.,.,TRBJ2-7,TGTGCCAGCAGCCCAGGGCGCCTCTACGAGCAGTACTTC,CASSPGRLYEQYF
TRBV5-6,TRBD1,.,TRBJ1-2,TGTGCCAGCAGCGCCGGGACAGGGAATTGGGGCTACACCTTC,CASSAGTGNWGYTF
TRBV7-9,TRBD1,.,TRBJ2-7,TGTGCCAGCAGCCCGAGGACAGGGAACCCCTACGAGCAGTACTTC,CASSPRTGNPYEQYF
TRBV3-1/TRBV3-2,TRBD2,.,TRBJ2-2,TGTGCCAGCAGCCAAGGTTTGCGGGAGCTGAACACCGGGGAGCTGTTTTTT,CASSQGLRELNTGELFF
TRBV29-1,TRBD1,.,TRBJ1-2,TGCAGCGCCCGGACAGGGGGTTTTGGCTACACCTTC,CSARTGGFGYTF
TRBV5-1,.,.,TRBJ2-5,TGCGCCAGCAGCTTGGCGTTAGCGCGGAGGGAAGAGACCCAGTACTTC,CASSLALARREETQYF
TRBV14,TRBD1,.,TRBJ2-6,TGTGCCAGCAGCCGACAGGGCCCATATTCTGGGGCCAACGTCCTGACTTTC,CASSRQGPYSGANVLTF
TRBV29-1,TRBD1,.,TRBJ1-1,TGCAGCGTCCGAGGACAGGGGGTTCGTGAAGCTTTCTTT,CSVRGQGVREAFF
TRBV18,.,.,TRBJ2-3,TGTGCCAGCTCCTTCACTCTGGGCAGGGAAGGAGATACGCAGTATTTT,CASSFTLGREGDTQYF
TRBV6-6,.,.,TRBJ2-5,TGTGCCAGCAGCCGAGGACAGCAAGAGACCCAGTACTTC,CASSRGQQETQYF
TRBV7-2,.,.,TRBJ2-6,TGTGCCAGCAAAGGAGCAGGGTGGCTTGGGGCCAACGTCCTGACTTTC,CASKGAGWLGANVLTF
TRBV1,.,.,TRBJ2-2,TGCACCAGCAGCCGGCCCGGGACTAGCGGGAGGTTCACCGGGGAGCTGTTTTTT,CTSSRPGTSGRFTGELFF
TRBV30,.,.,TRBJ2-1,TGTGCCTGGAGTACGGCGGGGGCATACAATGAGCAGTTCTTC,CAWSTAGAYNEQFF
TRBV5-1,TRBD2,.,TRBJ2-1,TGCGCCAGCAGCCCTGTAGCGGGGGGGAGCTCCTACAATGAGCAGTTCTTC,CASSPVAGGSSYNEQFF
TRBV2,TRBD2,.,TRBJ2-1,TGTGCCAGCAGTTTAGCGGGAGGGACCTACAATGAGCAGTTCTTC,CASSLAGGTYNEQFF
TRBV19,.,once,TRBJ1-3,TGTGCCAGTAGTTCGCCGGGAGGGCCGGCTGGAAACACCATATATTTT,CASSSPGGPAGNTIYF
TRBV4-1,TRBD2,once,TRBJ2-3,TGCGCCAGCAGCCAAACGGGACTAGCGGACACAGATACGCAGTATTTT,CASSQTGLADTDTQYF
TRBV5-1,.,few,TRBJ2-7,TGCGCCAGCGCGGTCATGGATGGGGGCAACGAGCAGTACTTC,CASAVMDGGNEQYF
TRBV10-2,TRBD1,once,TRBJ2-5,TGCGCCAGCAGTAGGGGGCACCAAGAGACCCAGTACTTC,CASSRGHQETQYF
TRBV27,TRBD1,.,TRBJ2-1,TGTGCCAGCAGTTACCAACAGGGGGCGGCCTACAATGAGCAGTTCTTC,CASSYQQGAAYNEQFF
TRBV5-4,TRBD2,few,TRBJ2-1,TGTGCCAGCAGCCTAACTAGCGACTCCTACAATGAGCAGTTCTTC,CASSLTSDSYNEQFF
TRBV3-1/TRBV3-2,.,.,TRBJ1-1,TGTGCCAGCAGCCAAGTTCAAATATGGACAGTCTCTGAAGCTTTCTTT,CASSQVQIWTVSEAFF
TRBV19,.,.,TRBJ2-4,TGTGCCAGTAGTCCCCAGGACAGATTAGCCAAAAACATTCAGTACTTC,CASSPQDRLAKNIQYF
TRBV10-3,.,few,TRBJ2-1,TGTGCCATCAGTGAGTCTGGGAGTGCGTACAATGAGCAGTTCTTC,CAISESGSAYNEQFF
TRBV27,.,few,TRBJ1-6,TGTGCCAGCAGTTTACAGAATTCACCCCTCCACTTT,CASSLQNSPLHF
TRBV7-9,TRBD2,.,TRBJ2-1,TGTGCCAGCAGCTCGGGACTAGCGGTGTGGGATGAGCAGTTCTTC,CASSSGLAVWDEQFF
TRBV7-9,.,.,TRBJ2-7,.,CASSFGPGGYEQYF
TRBV7-6,.,.,TRBJ2-3,TGTGCCAGCAGCTTAATGGGCGAGAGCACAGATACGCAGTATTTT,CASSLMGESTDTQYF
TRBV14,.,.,TRBJ2-2,TGTGCCAGCAGCCATACGCGAGTCGGGGAGCTGTTTTTT,CASSHTRVGELFF
TRBV11-3,.,.,TRBJ2-7,TGTGCCAGCAGTGTAACCACAGGCTCCTACGAGCAGTACTTC,CASSVTTGSYEQYF
TRBV19,.,once,TRBJ1-4,TGTGCCAGTAGTATACGGCAGGGCCGAGATGAAAAACTGTTTTTT,CASSIRQGRDEKLFF
TRBV18,TRBD1,.,TRBJ2-7,TGTGCCAGCTCACCAATGGGACAGGGGGCCTACGAGCAGTACTTC,CASSPMGQGAYEQYF
TRBV28,TRBD2,.,TRBJ2-3,TGTGCCAGCAGGGACACTCCCGGGAGGGGACTCACAGATACGCAGTATTTT,CASRDTPGRGLTDTQYF
TRBV4-1,TRBD1,.,TRBJ1-2,TGCGCCAGCAGCCAAGGGACAGGGACTCACTATGGCTACACCTTC,CASSQGTGTHYGYTF
TRBV6-5,TRBD2,.,TRBJ2-7,TGTGCCAGCAGTTACTCGGATAGCGGGGAGCAGTACTTC,CASSYSDSGEQYF
TRBV6-6,TRBD1,.,TRBJ2-2,TGTGCCAGCAGCTTTAACAGGGGGCACACCGGGGAGCTGTTTTTT,CASSFNRGHTGELFF
TRBV5-1,.,.,TRBJ2-7,TGCGCCAGCAGCTACCGGGACAACTACGAGCAGTACTTC,CASSYRDNYEQYF
TRBV11-3,TRBD1,.,TRBJ2-3,TGTGCCAGCAGCTTCGGGACAGGGGGAGGAGATACGCAGTATTTT,CASSFGTGGGDTQYF
TRBV4-2,.,.,TRBJ2-1,TGTGCCAGCAGCCACGGGCGGGAGAGGGGGGGTCTCCTACGGAATGAGCAGTTCTTC,CASSHGRERGGLLRNEQFF
TRBV19,.,.,TRBJ2-1,TGTGCCAGTAGTATAGGCGGGGCCCACAATGAGCAGTTCTTC,CASSIGGAHNEQFF
TRBV10-2,.,.,TRBJ1-3,TGCGCCAGCAGTGAATCGGGTTCTGGAAACACCATATATTTT,CASSESGSGNTIYF
TRBV9,.,once,TRBJ2-5,TGTGCCAGCAGCGTAGCGGGGGGCGGTTCGGAGACCCAGTACTTC,CASSVAGGGSETQYF
TRBV5-1,TRBD1,once,TRBJ2-5,TGCGCCAGCAGCCCTCAAACGACAGGGTCCCGGGGGACCCAGTACTTC,CASSPQTTGSRGTQYF